One sample yielded the 32 T cell receptor beta chains listed below, sequenced in a study of T cell repertoires in cytomegalovirus infection. A single record per CDR3 protein comes from TCRdb applying MiXCR to the reads. The data show about 250,000 distinct CDR3 sequences, with 9% to 15% seen just once and 1.5% to 2% held by the top ten. Material for sequencing was PBMCs. These receptors were taken from a human donor in good health (CMV status not recorded). Some clones in this sample may be carry-over from other donors' samples.

This clonotype was seen ten or more times. V and J are TRBV7-6 and TRBJ2-7; D is unclear. The CDR3 runs to 12 residues. The V gene lost 5 bases and the J gene lost 5 bases, with 10 bases spanning the gap. CDR1 is SGHVS, CDR2 FNYEAQ, per germline. DNA for the CDR3: TGTGCCAGCAGCCGCTTTGGGGACGAGCAGTACTTC. Its protein is CASSRFGDEQYF.

This clonotype was observed many times. The J gene is TRBJ2-7, the V gene TRBV2; weak D call: TRBD1 (6 bases). Deletions cut 3 bases from V and 2 bases from J, with 11 bases between. CDR1 SNHLY and CDR2 FYNNEI come from the germline V gene. CDR3 length: 14 amino acids. The CDR3 loop reads CASSDQGYAYEQYF. CDR3 DNA: TGTGCCAGCAGTGATCAGGGGTACGCCTACGAGCAGTACTTC.

This clonotype was found once. The chain uses TRBV23-1 and TRBJ2-1, with D unresolved. TRBV23-1 is an ORF; its function is uncertain. The CDR3 is made up of 14 amino acids. Deletions cut 4 bases from V and 6 bases from J, with 13 bases between. The CDR3 loop reads CASSPLRGPNEQFF. The CDR3 nucleotides are TGCGCCAGCAGTCCCTTGAGAGGTCCCAATGAGCAGTTCTTC.

This clonotype was seen ten or more times. The chain combines TRBV10-3 with TRBJ2-7; D assignment may be TRBD1 or TRBD2 (5 bases each). The CDR3 covers 14 residues. CDR1 is ENHRY, CDR2 SYGVKD, per germline. Trimming pared 5 bases from V and 5 bases from J, leaving 16 bases between. This chain's CDR3 is CAISKSRLGDEQYF. The CDR3 nucleotides read TGTGCCATCAGTAAGAGCAGGTTGGGGGACGAGCAGTACTTC.

The sample holds many counts of this clonotype. The gene calls are TRBV7-2 and TRBJ1-6; 7 nucleotides agree with TRBD1. The V and J ends lost 1 base and 7 bases, in that order; junction bases with no gene match: 7. Germline-derived CDR1 and CDR2 are SGHTA and FQGNSA. The CDR3 runs 16 residues. The CDR3 is CASSLVSGGQNSPLHF. The CDR3 DNA reads TGTGCCAGCAGCTTAGTCTCAGGGGGACAGAATTCACCCCTCCACTTT.

This clonotype was counted many times. The V gene is TRBV7-2, the J gene TRBJ2-7, with 7 bases matching TRBD2. J gave up 6 bases and V 5 bases, and 13 bases lay outside the gene matches. Germline CDR1 SGHTA, CDR2 FQGNSA. The CDR3 covers 15 residues. CDR3 residues: CASSPGLAGELEQYF. The CDR3 DNA sequence: TGTGCCAGCAGCCCTGGTCTGGCGGGGGAGCTCGAGCAGTACTTC.

This clonotype was seen ten or more times. This chain connects TRBV7-2 to TRBJ2-1; no clear D. The CDR3 is made up of 16 amino acids. Trimming cost V 5 bases and J 5 bases, with 19 bases left between them. Germline assignment: CDR1 SGHTA and CDR2 FQGNSA. DNA for the CDR3: TGTGCCAGCAGCCTCGACCCTCTCTCAAACCACAATGAGCAGTTCTTC. It yields the protein CASSLDPLSNHNEQFF. The whole variable domain, filled in from reference TRBV7-2 and TRBJ2-1, reads GAGVSQSPSNKVTEKGKDVELRCDPISGHTALYWYRQSLGQGLEFLIYFQGNSAPDKSGLPSDRFSAERTGGSVSTLTIQRTQQEDSAVYLCASSLDPLSNHNEQFFGPGTRLTVL.

This clonotype was observed at least ten times. This rearrangement joins TRBV28 to TRBJ2-1; 7 bases align to TRBD2. The CDR3 has 14 amino acids. J was trimmed by 6 bases and V by 6 bases; bases with no gene match: 8. Germline values: CDR1 MDHEN, CDR2 SYDVKM. The CDR3 sequence is CASRGSGPSNEQFF. For the CDR3, the DNA is TGTGCCAGCAGGGGTAGCGGGCCCAGCAATGAGCAGTTCTTC.

This clonotype was seen ten or more times. J is TRBJ2-3 and V is TRBV28, with D perhaps assigned TRBD1 or TRBD2 (5 bases each). Trimming cost V 6 bases and J 4 bases, with 14 bases left between them. This CDR3 has 14 amino acids. CDR1 and CDR2 from the germline V gene are MDHEN and SYDVKM. Here the CDR3 reads CASRPGGAADTQYF. The CDR3 DNA sequence: TGTGCCAGCAGGCCTGGGGGAGCCGCAGATACGCAGTATTTT.

Note on this clonotype: Possible read error: a much larger clone is one base away. The chain carries TRBV12-5 and TRBJ2-1; D perhaps matches TRBD2 (6 bases). Germline assignment: CDR1 LGHNT and CDR2 FRNRAP. CDR3 length: 14 residues. Trimming took 2 bases from V and 7 from J, leaving 12 bases between them. The DNA of the CDR3 is TGTGCTAGTGGTTTGCGGACTACGAATAATGAGCAGTTCTTC. Translation gives CASGLRTTNNEQFF.

This clonotype was observed at least ten times. The rearrangement uses TRBV28 and TRBJ2-1; D unresolved. The CDR3 spans 15 residues. The germline gives CDR1 MDHEN, CDR2 SYDVKM. The germline V and J ends were trimmed by 5 bases and 5 bases, with 16 bases remaining between them. Here the CDR3 DNA reads TGTGCCAGCAGTCCTATAACAGTGGCTAACAATGAGCAGTTCTTC. It is translated as CASSPITVANNEQFF.

The CDR3 is CASSFTGAGSYTF. In nucleotides, the CDR3 is TGTGCCAGCAGCTTTACAGGGGCCGGTAGCTACACCTTC. The chain couples TRBV11-2 to TRBJ1-2, with 7 bases lining up with TRBD1. There are 13 residues in the CDR3. The J segment lost 9 bases and the V segment lost 3 bases, leaving 7 bases of the junction unmatched. Per germline, CDR1 SGHAT and CDR2 FQNNGV. Variable domain in full (rest from reference TRBV11-2 and TRBJ1-2): EAGVAQSPRYKIIEKRQSVAFWCNPISGHATLYWYQQILGQGPKLLIQFQNNGVVDDSQLPKDRFSAERLKGVDSTLKIQPAKLEDSAVYLCASSFTGAGSYTFGSGTRLTVV.

Written as DNA, the CDR3 is TGCAGCGTGTGGGGGAGGGAGGGCACCGGGGAGCTGTTTTTT. Encoded protein: CSVWGREGTGELFF. This chain connects TRBV29-1 to TRBJ2-2; TRBD2 agrees at 7 bases. The CDR3 runs 14 residues. With V trimmed by 6 bases and J by 4 bases, 8 bases remained unmatched. Germline CDR1 is SQVTM and CDR2 is ANQGSEA.

This clonotype occurred a few times. The gene calls are TRBV19 and TRBJ2-6, with 10 bases fitting TRBD1. The V gene's germline CDR1 is LNHDA and CDR2 SQIVND (reference sequence). CDR3 length equals 19 residues. Trimming took 4 bases from V and 0 from J; bases not matched to a gene: 9. The DNA for the CDR3 is TGTGCCAGTAGTAGAAGACAGGGGGCAGGTTCCTCTGGGGCCAACGTCCTGACTTTC. Amino acid sequence: CASSRRQGAGSSGANVLTF.

This clonotype was detected a few times. The chain has TRBV7-9 and TRBJ2-7; D not certain. The V end lost 6 bases, the J end lost 1 base, and 7 bases lay between the germline ends. The CDR3 extends over 12 amino acids. Germline V gene data show CDR1 as SEHNR and CDR2 as FQNEAQ (reference sequence). The CDR3, as DNA: TGTGCCAGCAGGTCCGAATCCTACGAGCAGTACTTC. It codes for CASRSESYEQYF.

This clonotype was seen ten or more times. A read error may explain this, as a much larger clone is one base away. The chain uses TRBV7-2 and TRBJ1-1; D is undetermined. The CDR3 contains 11 residues. Deletions cut 3 bases from V and 4 bases from J, with 3 bases between. Germline loops: CDR1 SGHTA, CDR2 FQGNSA. The CDR3 protein is CASSLTTEAFF. DNA for the CDR3: TGTGCCAGCAGCTTGACCACTGAAGCTTTCTTT.

With regard to this clonotype: A read error may explain this, as a much larger clone is one base away. V is TRBV7-2 and J is TRBJ2-3; 7 bases align to TRBD2. V dropped 5 bases and J dropped 5; count of bases not matched to a gene: 10. This CDR3 spans 15 amino acids. Germline values: CDR1 SGHTA, CDR2 FQGNSA. CDR3 coding DNA: TGTGCCAGCAGCACGGACGGGTCTAGCGGAGATACGCAGTATTTT. This gives the protein CASSTDGSSGDTQYF.

This clonotype came up many times. The genes are TRBV24-1 and TRBJ2-2; TRBD2 agrees at 9 bases. CDR3 length: 16 amino acids. With 4 bases clipped from V and 6 bases from J, the junction kept 8 bases outside the gene matches. Germline V gives CDR1 KGHDR, CDR2 SFDVKD. The chain's CDR3 is CATSDPSGTTAGELFF. The CDR3 DNA reads TGTGCCACCAGTGACCCTAGCGGGACGACCGCCGGGGAGCTGTTTTTT.

This clonotype was observed many times. J is TRBJ1-5 and V is TRBV19; a possible D gene is TRBD1 (6 bases). The germline V gene encodes CDR1 LNHDA and CDR2 SQIVND (reference sequence). The CDR3 is 16 residues long. Deletions cut 5 bases from V and 4 bases from J, with 18 bases between. The CDR3 region is CASSPTTGNWNQPQHF. In DNA form, the CDR3 reads TGTGCCAGTAGTCCAACTACAGGGAATTGGAATCAGCCCCAGCATTTT.

This clonotype was observed many times. The chain combines TRBV7-2 with TRBJ1-4; 9 positions match TRBD1. Trimming cost V 4 bases and J 4 bases; bases outside gene matches: 4. The CDR3 length is 15 residues. Germline V lookup: CDR1 SGHTA, CDR2 FQGNSA. The CDR3 DNA reads TGTGCCAGCAGCTACAGGGGGCTTCTTAATGAAAAACTGTTTTTT. This translates into CASSYRGLLNEKLFF.

The table lists this clonotype with many counts. The chain carries TRBV20-1 and TRBJ2-7; maybe TRBD1 (6 bases). V was clipped by 6 bases and J by 3 bases, with 15 bases between them. Germline lookup yields CDR1 DFQATT and CDR2 SNEGSKA (reference sequence). This CDR3 has 13 amino acids. For the CDR3, the DNA is TGCAGTGCAAAAAGGGGGTTAAGCTACGAGCAGTACTTC. Translating it yields CSAKRGLSYEQYF.

This clonotype was seen a handful of times. A much larger clone differs by one base, so this may be a read error. The chain recombines TRBV7-2 with TRBJ1-2, with 7 bases fitting TRBD1. Losses at the gene ends were 5 bases for V and 8 bases for J; bases not matched to a gene: 14. This CDR3 is 15 amino acids long. Per germline, CDR1 SGHTA and CDR2 FQGNSA. The chain's CDR3 is CASSTITGAAGGYTF. The CDR3 DNA sequence: TGTGCCAGCAGCACAATTACAGGGGCCGCGGGGGGCTACACCTTC.

This clonotype appeared many times. CDR3 nucleotides: TGTGCCAGCAGCTTAAGGCCCAGCGGGGGGGCCGAGACCCAGTACTTC. Protein sequence: CASSLRPSGGAETQYF. The chain couples TRBV7-7 to TRBJ2-5; the match to TRBD2 covers 10 bases. CDR3 length equals 16 residues. CDR1 and CDR2 from the germline V gene are SSHAT and FNYEAQ (reference sequence). The V gene end was trimmed by 2 bases and the J gene end by 5 bases; junction bases not matched to a gene: 8.

The rearrangement uses TRBV29-1 and TRBJ1-2; D may be TRBD1 (6 bases). Trimming removed 3 bases at V and 4 bases at J, with 12 bases between. Looked up from germline, CDR1 is SQVTM and CDR2 is ANQGSEA. The CDR3 sequence is 13 residues long. The CDR3 sequence is CSVERQGSYGYTF. As DNA, the CDR3 is TGCAGCGTTGAGAGGCAGGGGAGCTATGGCTACACCTTC.

This chain joins TRBV20-1 and TRBJ2-7, with a tentative D call TRBD2 (6 bases). V lost 3 bases and J 1 base, leaving 16 bases between the germline ends. CDR1 is DFQATT, CDR2 SNEGSKA, per germline (reference sequence). The CDR3 has 15 amino acids. The CDR3 nucleotides read TGCAGTGCTAGCACATCGGGAGACTTATCCTACGAGCAGTACTTC. Its translation: CSASTSGDLSYEQYF.

This clonotype was seen ten or more times. The chain combines TRBV29-1 with TRBJ2-5; 9 nucleotides match TRBD2. V dropped 4 bases and J dropped 5; count of bases not matched to a gene: 5. The CDR3 is made up of 13 amino acids. From germline, CDR1 is SQVTM and CDR2 ANQGSEA. In nucleotides, the CDR3 is TGCAGCGTTGCGGGACTAGCAGTGGAGACCCAGTACTTC. Protein product: CSVAGLAVETQYF.

The J gene is TRBJ2-7, the V gene TRBV19; TRBD2 matches 7 bases. Germline CDR1 LNHDA, CDR2 SQIVND (reference sequence). The CDR3 sequence is 14 residues long. J was trimmed by 5 bases and V by 7 bases; bases with no gene match: 11. The CDR3 sequence: CASNLGGPRNEQYF. The CDR3 DNA is TGTGCCAGTAACCTGGGAGGGCCAAGGAACGAGCAGTACTTC.

This clonotype has a count of ten or more. V gene TRBV7-2 combines with J gene TRBJ1-1; a weak D match, TRBD1 (5 bases). The germline V and J ends were trimmed by 2 bases and 3 bases, with 13 bases remaining between them. This CDR3 region has 15 residues. CDR1 is SGHTA and CDR2 is FQGNSA in the germline V gene. In DNA, the CDR3 is TGTGCCAGCAGCTTAATTGGGACTATGGACACTGAAGCTTTCTTT. Translated: CASSLIGTMDTEAFF.

This rearrangement joins TRBV28 to TRBJ2-1, with D perhaps TRBD2 (6 bases). Germline CDR1 MDHEN, CDR2 SYDVKM. The CDR3 has 16 residues. Trimming shortened V by 7 bases and J by 1 base, and 17 bases separated the two germline ends. The CDR3 is CASILGGVGSYNEQFF. Written as DNA, the CDR3 is TGTGCCAGCATCCTGGGGGGAGTAGGTTCCTACAATGAGCAGTTCTTC. The full variable domain, with the rest looked up from reference TRBV28 and TRBJ2-1, is DVKVTQSSRYLVKRTGEKVFLECVQDMDHENMFWYRQDPGLGLRLIYFSYDVKMKEKGDIPEGYSVSREKKERFSLILESASTNQTSMYLCASILGGVGSYNEQFFGPGTRLTVL.

This clonotype was observed a single time. A much larger clone lies a single base off, so this may be a read error. The rearrangement uses TRBV25-1 and TRBJ2-7; D may be TRBD2 (6 bases). Germline CDR1 reads MGHDK; CDR2 reads SYGVNS. This CDR3 region has 14 residues. The CDR3 sequence is CASSARHSPGERYF. Here the CDR3 DNA reads TGTGCCAGCAGTGCTCGACACTCGCCGGGAGAGCGGTACTTC.

This clonotype has a count of ten or more. The chain couples TRBV10-3 to TRBJ2-7, with a weak D call TRBD1 (5 bases). The CDR3 is made up of 16 amino acids. Between the trimmed V and J ends, which lost 0 bases and 0 bases, there was a span of 12 bases. CDR1 ENHRY and CDR2 SYGVKD come from the germline V gene. CDR3 coding DNA: TGTGCCATCAGTGAGTCGGTCAGGGCCCACTCCTACGAGCAGTACTTC. Translated: CAISESVRAHSYEQYF.

Only a few counts were recorded for this clonotype. The genes are TRBV19 and TRBJ1-5; D is ambiguous. Germline CDR1 reads LNHDA; CDR2 reads SQIVND (reference sequence). Trimming left V 7 bases short and J 6 bases short, with 19 bases between. This CDR3 is 15 amino acids long. The CDR3 sequence: CASTEYGPGSQPQHF. Here the CDR3 DNA reads TGTGCCAGTACTGAGTACGGCCCGGGGAGTCAGCCCCAGCATTTT.